The next 12 T cell receptor beta chains were all read from a single sample in a study of T cell responses to AZD1222 COVID-19 vaccine (dated by TCRdb to the early 2020s). Library preparation employed the immunoSEQ multiplex PCR assay. Imported from immuneACCESS, the table was reduced by TCRdb to in-frame sequences with V and J called. These copies leave out some clones; in studies compared against another copy, an unresolved V gene accounts for under half, and the cause of the remainder is not known. This sample holds 180,000 or so clones; roughly 90% were observed only once. The leading ten clones occupy about 1.7% of the sample. Read against the paper, the sample's time point label means: about 28 days (+/-7) after the second vaccine dose. The source was peripheral blood, collected 28 days after the second AZD1222 dose. Receptors originate from an adult who received the AZD1222 COVID-19 vaccine.

The gene calls are TRBV5-1 and TRBJ2-1; the match to TRBD1 covers 11 bases. Per germline, CDR1 SGHRS and CDR2 YFSETQ. The CDR3 is made up of 14 amino acids. The trim removed 3 bases at V and 6 bases at J, leaving 2 bases unmatched. For the CDR3, the DNA is TGCGCCAGCAGCTGGGGGACAGGGGGCAATGAGCAGTTCTTC. As protein: CASSWGTGGNEQFF.

This clone was observed a single time. The J gene is TRBJ2-5, the V gene TRBV3-1 (or the pseudogene TRBV3-2), with D maybe TRBD2 (6 bases). This CDR3 is built from 14 residues. Germline V gives CDR1 LGHDT, CDR2 YNNKEL (reference sequence). V was clipped by 5 bases and J by 5 bases, with 15 bases between them. CDR3 nucleotide sequence: TGTGCCAGCAGCGAGCTAGGAGGGCAGGAGACCCAGTACTTC. Its protein product is CASSELGGQETQYF.

The chain carries TRBV6-6 and TRBJ2-3; D gene unclear. V lost 4 bases, J lost 1 base, and 12 bases lay in between. CDR3 length equals 15 residues. In germline, CDR1 is MNHNY, CDR2 SVGAGI (reference sequence). In DNA form, the CDR3 reads TGTGCCAGCAGTTCCGGTGGCGGTGGCACAGATACGCAGTATTTT. This translates into CASSSGGGGTDTQYF.

For the CDR3, the DNA is TGCGCCAGCAGCGCCGGGACTAGCGGTAGCACAGATACGCAGTATTTT. It encodes CASSAGTSGSTDTQYF. This chain links TRBV5-1 with TRBJ2-3; 11 nucleotides agree with TRBD2. There are 16 residues in the CDR3. Germline values: CDR1 SGHRS, CDR2 YFSETQ. The J segment lost 0 bases and the V segment lost 4 bases, leaving 4 bases of the junction unmatched.

V usage is TRBV27 and J usage is TRBJ1-5; 7 bases align to TRBD1. V lost 6 bases and J lost 3; bases outside the gene matches: 14. Germline CDR1 reads MNHEY; CDR2 reads SMNVEV (reference sequence). The CDR3 covers 17 residues. The CDR3 DNA follows: TGTGCCAGCAGACGTCGAGGCCTGGACAGGAACAATCAGCCCCAGCATTTT. Protein product: CASRRRGLDRNNQPQHF.

V usage is TRBV5-6 and J usage is TRBJ1-4; TRBD1 is a possible D gene (5 bases). Germline loops: CDR1 SGHDT, CDR2 YYEEEE. V lost 4 bases and J 6 bases, leaving 19 bases between the germline ends. This CDR3 is 16 amino acids long. CDR3 sequence: CASSLRPGLRDEKLFF. The CDR3 coding sequence is TGTGCCAGCAGCCTACGCCCGGGACTTCGGGATGAAAAACTGTTTTTT.

This sequence joins TRBV5-1 and TRBJ1-6, with 7 bases aligning to TRBD1. The CDR3 extends over 17 amino acids. Trimming at V came to 4 bases and at J to 0 bases, leaving 7 bases not matched to a gene. In germline, CDR1 is SGHRS, CDR2 YFSETQ. Here the CDR3 reads CASSRTGAASYNSPLHF. The DNA for the CDR3 is TGCGCCAGCAGCCGCACAGGGGCAGCCTCCTATAATTCACCCCTCCACTTT.

The V and J genes are TRBV5-6 and TRBJ2-5, with 7 bases lining up with TRBD1. CDR3 length equals 16 residues. Trimming took 0 bases from V and 3 from J; bases not matched to a gene: 8. The germline V gene encodes CDR1 SGHDT and CDR2 YYEEEE. The CDR3 region has the DNA TGTGCCAGCAGCTTGGGGGGACAGACAAAGAAAGAGACCCAGTACTTC. Translated, it gives CASSLGGQTKKETQYF.

This chain uses TRBV5-8 with TRBJ1-2; D unresolved. The CDR3 totals 14 residues. The germline V and J ends were trimmed by 2 bases and 2 bases, with 10 bases remaining between them. In germline, CDR1 is SGHTS, CDR2 YDEGEE. The DNA for the CDR3 is TGTGCCAGCAGCTTCGCAAGTCCAAACTATGGCTACACCTTC. Translation gives CASSFASPNYGYTF.

This sequence joins TRBV4-1 and TRBJ1-3; 7 bases map to TRBD1. The CDR3 extends over 16 amino acids. Per germline, CDR1 MGHRA and CDR2 YSYEKL. The trim removed 0 bases at V and 0 bases at J, leaving 2 bases unmatched. The CDR3 sequence: CASSQERTGSGNTIYF. The CDR3 DNA is TGCGCCAGCAGCCAAGAGCGGACAGGCTCTGGAAACACCATATATTTT.

V and J are TRBV6-5 and TRBJ1-2; no clear D. Germline V CDR1 and CDR2: MNHEY, SVGAGI. V lost 0 bases and J 2 bases, leaving 13 bases between the germline ends. The CDR3 runs to 16 residues. The CDR3 spells CASSYSLGGKNYGYTF. For the CDR3, the DNA is TGTGCCAGCAGTTACTCTTTAGGAGGGAAGAACTATGGCTACACCTTC.

V and J are TRBV7-2 and TRBJ2-2; D possibly uses TRBD1 or TRBD2 (5 bases each). The V end lost 3 bases, the J end lost 5 bases, and 22 bases lay between the germline ends. The CDR3 has 18 residues. Germline loops: CDR1 SGHTA, CDR2 FQGNSA. This chain's CDR3 is CASSFPGRPARATGELFF. The DNA of the CDR3 is TGTGCCAGCAGCTTTCCGGGACGGCCAGCAAGGGCAACCGGGGAGCTGTTTTTT.